Below are 29 T cell receptor beta chains sequenced from a single sample in a study of T cell repertoires in cytomegalovirus infection. TCRdb re-analysed the reads in MiXCR, keeping a single row per CDR3 protein. The sample has hundreds of thousands of distinct CDR3 sequences, approximately 10% seen once; the top ten hold more than 2.5%. The sequencing sample was made of PBMCs. These receptors were taken from a human donor in good health (CMV status not recorded). Some clones in this sample may be carry-over from other donors' samples.

This clonotype was seen at least ten times. One end of the junction varies from germline; a read error may be responsible. The chain employs TRBV10-3 and TRBJ2-5; TRBD1 or TRBD2 may be the D gene (5 bases each). Germline V gives CDR1 ENHRY, CDR2 SYGVKD. The CDR3 has 11 residues. The CDR3 DNA follows: TGTGCCATCGGGGACCAGGAGACCCAGTACTTC. As protein: CAIGDQETQYF.

This clonotype occurred many times. V gene TRBV7-3 combines with J gene TRBJ2-1; 11 bases line up with TRBD2. The CDR3 is 18 amino acids. V lost 4 bases, J lost 4 bases, and 12 bases stayed unmatched. The germline V gene has CDR1 SGHTA and CDR2 FQGTGA. The CDR3: CASSSSSGGPLPYNEQFF. The DNA of the CDR3 is TGTGCCAGCAGCTCGTCTAGCGGGGGGCCGCTTCCTTACAATGAGCAGTTCTTC.

This clonotype has ten or more counts. The chain joins TRBV7-8 to TRBJ2-7, with 10 bases that match TRBD2. CDR3 length: 17 residues. Trimming removed 5 bases from V and 2 bases from J; junction bases left unmatched: 12. Germline V CDR1 and CDR2: SGHVS, FQNEAQ. Written as DNA, the CDR3 is TGTGCCAGCAGCCACCTGGGTGCTAGCGGGGGACCCTACGAGCAGTACTTC. Translated, it gives CASSHLGASGGPYEQYF.

This clonotype was picked up a small number of times. V usage is TRBV29-1 and J usage is TRBJ1-5; D unclear. Germline loops: CDR1 SQVTM, CDR2 ANQGSEA. The CDR3 has 13 amino acids. Trimming shortened V by 6 bases and J by 3 bases, and 12 bases separated the two germline ends. The CDR3 region has the DNA TGCAGCGTCCAAACGGCAGTCAATCAGCCCCAGCATTTT. Amino acid sequence: CSVQTAVNQPQHF.

This clonotype came up many times. The chain combines TRBV10-3 with TRBJ1-5; a possible D gene is TRBD1 (5 bases). The CDR3 consists of 14 residues. Trimming pared 6 bases from V and 4 bases from J, leaving 13 bases between. CDR1 ENHRY and CDR2 SYGVKD come from the germline V gene. In DNA, the CDR3 is TGTGCCATCAGCTCAGGGTCGGGAAATCAGCCCCAGCATTTT. Translating gives CAISSGSGNQPQHF.

Of note for this clonotype: This may be a read error, as it is one base from a much larger clone. The chain combines TRBV4-2 with TRBJ2-1; 8 bases line up with TRBD2. The ends lost 1 base at V and 3 bases at J; junction bases unmatched: 5. CDR3 size: 16 residues. Germline CDR1 and CDR2: LGHNA and YNFKEQ. CDR3 nucleotide sequence: TGTGCCAGCAGCCAAGGTGCCCTAGCGGGCTACAATGAGCAGTTCTTC. Its translation: CASSQGALAGYNEQFF.

In its sample, this clonotype was seen many times. The chain combines TRBV27 with TRBJ2-2; 8 bases agree with TRBD2. After removal of 6 bases from V and 4 bases from J, the junction contained 13 bases not matched to a gene. Germline V CDR1 and CDR2: MNHEY, SMNVEV (reference sequence). The length of the CDR3 is 17 residues. CDR3 nucleotides: TGTGCCAGCAGCCTACGGTTTTCGGGGGGGCGCACCGGGGAGCTGTTTTTT. It translates to CASSLRFSGGRTGELFF.

In this sample, this clonotype turned up many times. The DNA for the CDR3 is TGTGCCAGCAGTCCCCTTGGGGACACTAATCAGCCCCAGCATTTT. It encodes CASSPLGDTNQPQHF. This sequence joins TRBV28 and TRBJ1-5, with D possibly being TRBD1 (6 bases). The CDR3 has 15 residues. V was cut by 5 bases and J by 4 bases, with 15 bases left in between. Germline CDR1 and CDR2: MDHEN and SYDVKM.

This chain joins TRBV10-3 and TRBJ2-1; 9 bases are a match to TRBD1. This CDR3 region has 16 residues. Germline V CDR1 and CDR2: ENHRY, SYGVKD. Trimming took 4 bases from V and 2 from J; bases not matched to a gene: 6. CDR3 residues: CAISGARDRAYNEQFF. CDR3 DNA sequence: TGTGCCATCAGTGGAGCCCGGGACAGGGCCTACAATGAGCAGTTCTTC.

This rearrangement joins TRBV20-1 to TRBJ1-2; 8 bases fit TRBD1. Germline V CDR1 and CDR2: DFQATT, SNEGSKA (reference sequence). The CDR3 spans 13 residues. The ends lost 3 bases at V and 7 bases at J; junction bases unmatched: 7. In DNA form, the CDR3 reads TGCAGTGCTAGTCCGACAGGGGTTGTTGGCTACACCTTC. It specifies CSASPTGVVGYTF.

This clonotype was counted ten times or more. This chain links TRBV4-3 with TRBJ2-1; the D call may be TRBD1 or TRBD2 (6 bases each). This CDR3 is built from 16 residues. Germline V lookup: CDR1 LGHNA, CDR2 YSLEER. V dropped 1 base and J dropped 3 bases, with 13 bases sitting between them. CDR3 loop: CASSQVVGGLYNEQFF. The CDR3 nucleotides are TGCGCCAGCAGCCAAGTAGTGGGGGGCCTCTACAATGAGCAGTTCTTC.

This clonotype came up many times. The gene calls are TRBV7-8 and TRBJ2-7, with D perhaps TRBD1 (5 bases). The V end lost 5 bases, the J end lost 7 bases, and 18 bases lay between the germline ends. Germline values: CDR1 SGHVS, CDR2 FQNEAQ. This CDR3 is 14 amino acids long. CDR3 residues: CASSVGVRYWEQYV. The CDR3, as DNA: TGTGCCAGCAGCGTAGGGGTTCGGTACTGGGAGCAGTACGTC.

The table lists this clonotype with many counts. The chain couples TRBV7-2 to TRBJ1-6, with 10 bases fitting TRBD1. This CDR3 is built from 15 residues. With 4 bases clipped from V and 10 bases from J, the junction kept 7 bases outside the gene matches. From germline, CDR1 is SGHTA and CDR2 FQGNSA. The CDR3 here is CASSSRDRGLSPLHF. The CDR3 bases are TGTGCCAGCAGCTCCCGGGACAGGGGTTTATCACCCCTCCACTTT.

This clonotype was counted ten times or more. V is TRBV6-2 or TRBV6-3 and J is TRBJ2-3, with 11 bases aligning to TRBD1. Germline CDR1 and CDR2: MNHEY and SVGEGT. V gave up 6 bases and J gave up 5 bases; unmatched junction bases: 7. The CDR3 sequence is 15 residues long. CDR3 sequence (DNA): TGTGCCAGCAGCCCGGACAGGGGGCGCAAAGATACGCAGTATTTT. It translates to CASSPDRGRKDTQYF.

This clonotype was found many times. J is TRBJ2-1 and V is TRBV19; D ambiguous. Germline CDR1 and CDR2: LNHDA and SQIVND (reference sequence). This CDR3 comprises 14 residues. Trimming removed 1 base from V and 2 bases from J, with 6 bases in between. The CDR3 here is CASSIGVAYNEQFF. The CDR3 nucleotides are TGTGCCAGTAGTATAGGGGTTGCCTACAATGAGCAGTTCTTC.

The rearrangement joins TRBV20-1 to TRBJ1-6, with D maybe TRBD1 (5 bases). CDR1 and CDR2 (germline): DFQATT, SNEGSKA (reference sequence). Between the trimmed V and J ends, which lost 6 bases and 7 bases, there was a span of 16 bases. This CDR3 is 14 amino acids long. The CDR3 region has the DNA TGCAGTGCCCGACCCGGGGCCACAAATTCACCCCTCCACTTT. This gives the protein CSARPGATNSPLHF.

This clonotype was counted at least ten times. The V gene is TRBV5-5, the J gene TRBJ1-1; possibly TRBD1 for D (6 bases). The CDR3 is made up of 16 amino acids. Trimming removed 4 bases at V and 3 bases at J, with 19 bases between. CDR1 SGHKS and CDR2 YYEKEE come from the germline V gene (reference sequence). The CDR3 coding sequence is TGTGCCAGCAGCGTACCCCGGGGGGCAGGCGACACTGAAGCTTTCTTT. This gives the protein CASSVPRGAGDTEAFF. Full variable domain (rest looked up from reference TRBV5-5 and TRBJ1-1): DAGVTQSPTHLIKTRGQQVTLRCSPISGHKSVSWYQQVLGQGPQFIFQYYEKEERGRGNFPDRFSARQFPNYSSELNVNALLLGDSALYLCASSVPRGAGDTEAFFGQGTRLTVV.

There are many counts of this clonotype. The V gene is TRBV29-1, the J gene TRBJ1-2; perhaps TRBD1 as D (5 bases). CDR3 length equals 13 residues. Germline V gene lookup returns CDR1 SQVTM and CDR2 ANQGSEA. CDR3 region: CSAQTATIYGYTF. Here the CDR3 DNA reads TGCAGTGCTCAGACAGCGACGATCTATGGCTACACCTTC.

This clonotype was observed at least ten times. This sequence joins TRBV7-9 and TRBJ2-1; D possibly corresponds to TRBD1 (6 bases). Per germline, CDR1 SEHNR and CDR2 FQNEAQ (reference sequence). The CDR3 is 15 amino acids. The germline V and J ends were trimmed by 5 bases and 4 bases, with 15 bases remaining between them. CDR3 nucleotides: TGTGCCAGCAGCCCTATCGGCAGGGGATACAATGAGCAGTTCTTC. Amino acids: CASSPIGRGYNEQFF.

This clonotype occurred many times. This sequence joins TRBV5-6 and TRBJ2-5; 7 positions match TRBD1. This CDR3 is 14 amino acids long. The germline gives CDR1 SGHDT, CDR2 YYEEEE. V shed 4 bases and J 5 bases; nucleotides not matched to a gene: 8. The CDR3 DNA is TGTGCCAGCAGCGTCCGAGGGGGCCACGAGACCCAGTACTTC. It is translated as CASSVRGGHETQYF. Drawing the rest from reference TRBV5-6 and TRBJ2-5, the complete variable domain is DAGVTQSPTHLIKTRGQQVTLRCSPKSGHDTVSWYQQALGQGPQFIFQYYEEEERQRGNFPDRFSGHQFPNYSSELNVNALLLGDSALYLCASSVRGGHETQYFGPGTRLLVL.

There are many counts of this clonotype. The rearrangement links TRBV28 to TRBJ2-6; possibly TRBD2 for D (5 bases). Looked up from germline, CDR1 is MDHEN and CDR2 is SYDVKM. This CDR3 has 16 residues. Trimming took off 2 bases at V and 0 bases at J, with 8 bases between the two ends. CDR3 coding DNA: TGTGCCAGCAGTTTACTGGGGAGCTCTGGGGCCAACGTCCTGACTTTC. Amino acid sequence: CASSLLGSSGANVLTF.

Concerning this clonotype itself: A much larger clone is a single base away; this may be a read error. No conserved phenylalanine or tryptophan ends this CDR3, so it is likely a read error. The chain uses TRBV20-1 and TRBJ2-3, with D uncertain. CDR3 size: 13 residues. Germline CDR1 is DFQATT and CDR2 is SNEGSKA (reference sequence). Trimming took off 2 bases at V and 1 base at J, with 7 bases between the two ends. CDR3: CSARKPGTDTQYL. DNA of the CDR3: TGCAGTGCTAGAAAGCCTGGCACAGATACGCAGTATTTA.

This clonotype occurred many times. CDR3 sequence: CSAWAWSGQSDLGAFF. The CDR3 bases are TGCAGCGCCTGGGCTTGGTCGGGACAGTCCGACCTAGGAGCTTTCTTT. The chain carries TRBV29-1 and TRBJ1-1, with 7 nucleotides matching TRBD1. Looked up from germline, CDR1 is SQVTM and CDR2 is ANQGSEA. V lost 7 bases and J lost 10; bases outside the gene matches: 24. This CDR3 has 16 residues.

The chain uses TRBV3-1 and TRBJ1-1; D remains ambiguous. CDR1 and CDR2 from the germline V gene are LGHDT and YNNKEL (reference sequence). This CDR3 contains 12 residues. Trimming cost V 5 bases and J 7 bases, with 11 bases left between them. In DNA form, the CDR3 reads TGTGCCAGCAGCTCACAAGATCTTGAAGCTTTCTTT. Residues: CASSSQDLEAFF.

This clonotype was detected only a few times. The chain couples TRBV18 to TRBJ1-1; 9 positions agree with TRBD1. The CDR3 is 18 residues long. Germline V gene lookup returns CDR1 KGHSH and CDR2 LQKENI. Trimming took 3 bases from V and 3 from J; bases not matched to a gene: 14. CDR3 region: CASSPRGQGLKGYTEAFF. The CDR3 DNA is TGTGCCAGCTCACCCCGCGGACAGGGGTTGAAGGGGTACACTGAAGCTTTCTTT.

This clonotype was recorded at least ten times. The genes are TRBV28 and TRBJ1-5; TRBD1 matches 8 bases. This CDR3 contains 15 residues. The V segment lost 5 bases and the J segment 0 bases; nucleotides outside the gene matches: 3. Germline loops: CDR1 MDHEN, CDR2 SYDVKM. DNA for the CDR3: TGTGCCAGCAGTAACAGGGGGAATAGCAATCAGCCCCAGCATTTT. Its translation: CASSNRGNSNQPQHF. Combining the CDR3 with reference TRBV28 and TRBJ1-5 gives the whole variable domain DVKVTQSSRYLVKRTGEKVFLECVQDMDHENMFWYRQDPGLGLRLIYFSYDVKMKEKGDIPEGYSVSREKKERFSLILESASTNQTSMYLCASSNRGNSNQPQHFGDGTRLSIL.

The gene calls are TRBV3-1 and TRBJ2-5; D is perhaps TRBD1 (5 bases). Germline lookup yields CDR1 LGHDT and CDR2 YNNKEL (reference sequence). The V end was cut by 0 bases, the J end by 1 base, with 9 bases between. This CDR3 has 15 amino acids. The DNA of the CDR3 is TGTGCCAGCAGCCAAGACGACAGCTTCCAAGAGACCCAGTACTTC. Translated: CASSQDDSFQETQYF.

This clonotype came up many times. V is TRBV7-9 and J is TRBJ1-2; D call uncertain. CDR3 length: 12 amino acids. Trimming left V 4 bases short and J 8 bases short, with 11 bases between. Germline lookup yields CDR1 SEHNR and CDR2 FQNEAQ (reference sequence). DNA for the CDR3: TGTGCCAGCAGCTCCGCGACAAGCGGCTACACCTTC. It is translated as CASSSATSGYTF. Supplemented by reference TRBV7-9 and TRBJ1-2, the full variable domain reads DTGVSQNPRHKITKRGQNVTFRCDPISEHNRLYWYRQTLGQGPEFLTYFQNEAQLEKSRLLSDRFSAERPKGSFSTLEIQRTEQGDSAMYLCASSSATSGYTFGSGTRLTVV.

This clonotype was detected only a few times. The rearrangement links TRBV9 to TRBJ1-1; D is unclear. The CDR3 sequence is 14 residues long. CDR1 and CDR2 from the germline V gene are SGDLS and YYNGEE. V was clipped by 0 bases and J by 4 bases, with 10 bases between them. The CDR3 here is CASSVGVAGTEAFF. CDR3 nucleotides: TGTGCCAGCAGCGTAGGTGTCGCCGGCACTGAAGCTTTCTTT.